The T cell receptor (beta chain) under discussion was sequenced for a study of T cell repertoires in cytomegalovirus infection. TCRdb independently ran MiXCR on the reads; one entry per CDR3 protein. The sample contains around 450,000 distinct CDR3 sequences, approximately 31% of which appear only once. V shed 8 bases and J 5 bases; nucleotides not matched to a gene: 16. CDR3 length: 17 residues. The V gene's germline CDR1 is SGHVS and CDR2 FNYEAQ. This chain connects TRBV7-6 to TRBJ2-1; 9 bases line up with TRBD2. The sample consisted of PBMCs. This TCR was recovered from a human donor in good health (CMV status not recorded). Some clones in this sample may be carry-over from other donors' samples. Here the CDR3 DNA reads TGTGCCAGCGGCCCACGTTTAGCGGGGGATCACGACAATGAGCAGTTCTTC. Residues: CASGPRLAGDHDNEQFF.